This is a list of T cell receptor beta chains from one sample in a study of T cell repertoires in cytomegalovirus infection. MiXCR, applied by TCRdb to the reads, yields one record per CDR3 protein. The sample holds tens of thousands of distinct CDR3 sequences, about 4% seen once. Specimen: PBMCs. The origin of the receptors is a human donor in good health (CMV status not recorded). Some clones in this sample may be carry-over from other donors' samples. CDR3s include the opening cysteine and the closing phenylalanine or tryptophan. D genes are given only for firm matches. Part of the rows lack a size; the others show once, few, many or a class for expanded clones.

clone size	V gene	D gene	J gene	CDR3 DNA	CDR3 protein
many	TRBV7-2	TRBD1	TRBJ2-2	TGTGCCAGCAGCCTCGGACAGGTGAACACCGGGGAGCTGTTTTTT	CASSLGQVNTGELFF
many	TRBV25-1	.	TRBJ1-4	TGTGCCAGCAGTCCCCTCGGAGGGACCGAAAAACTGTTTTTT	CASSPLGGTEKLFF
many	TRBV14	.	TRBJ1-1	TGTGCCAGCAGCCAATTCGCCGGGTCGGGGACTGAAGCTTTCTTT	CASSQFAGSGTEAFF
many	TRBV7-2	.	TRBJ2-5	TGTGCCAGCAGCCGATGGTCTTCCGATGGGACCCAGTACTTC	CASSRWSSDGTQYF
many	TRBV7-3	.	TRBJ2-3	TGTGCCAGCAGCTCCACCGGGACTTCCACAGATACGCAGTATTTT	CASSSTGTSTDTQYF
many	TRBV7-9	.	TRBJ1-2	TGTGCCAGCGGCGTACAGGGATCCTATGGCTACACCTTC	CASGVQGSYGYTF
many	TRBV12-3/TRBV12-4	.	TRBJ2-6	TGTGCCAGCAGTTCCTACCCCTCTGGGGCCAACGTCCTGACTTTC	CASSSYPSGANVLTF
many	TRBV12-3/TRBV12-4	.	TRBJ2-3	TGTGCCAGCAGTCTTATAGATACGCAGTATTTT	CASSLIDTQYF
many	TRBV2	.	TRBJ2-1	TGTGCCAGCACCTCAGAGGGGGGGGGCCTCCATGAGCAGTTCTTC	CASTSEGGGLHEQFF
many	TRBV14	TRBD1	TRBJ1-6	TGTGCCAGCAGCCAGAGTCAGGGGGGGAATTCACCCCTCCACTTT	CASSQSQGGNSPLHF
many	TRBV7-2	TRBD1	TRBJ1-2	TGTGCCAGCAGCCCGACAGGGCCTGGGTACTATGGCTACACCTTC	CASSPTGPGYYGYTF
.	TRBV7-2	.	TRBJ1-1	TGTGCCAGCAGTATCGGGGAAATGAACACTGAAGCTTACTTT	CASSIGEMNTEAYF
many	TRBV5-6	.	TRBJ2-7	TGTGCCAGCAGTGGGGTCGGGGTCCGCCACGAGCAGTACTTC	CASSGVGVRHEQYF
.	TRBV7-2	TRBD2	TRBJ2-7	TGTGCCAGCAGCTCACGCCTTCCAGCGGGAGAGGTGCAGTACTTC	CASSSRLPAGEVQYF
many	TRBV7-2	.	TRBJ1-2	TGTGCCAGCAGCTTAGGGACAGTAGCTAACTATGGCTACACCTTC	CASSLGTVANYGYTF
many	TRBV7-9	.	TRBJ2-7	TGTGCCAGCAGCTTAGTGGGTGGGAACTCCTACGAGCAGTACTTC	CASSLVGGNSYEQYF
many	TRBV12-3/TRBV12-4	TRBD1	TRBJ1-2	TGTGCCAGCACCCAATCAGGGGGCCCGGGCGGTGGCTACACCTTC	CASTQSGGPGGGYTF
many	TRBV7-3	.	TRBJ2-2	TGTGCCAGCAGCCCGGGGTCGTCTAAGGGCACCGGGGAGCTGTTTTTT	CASSPGSSKGTGELFF
many	TRBV2	TRBD1	TRBJ1-2	TGTGCCAGCGGCTTCAACAGGGGTTCGTCAAACTATGGCTACACCTTC	CASGFNRGSSNYGYTF
many	TRBV2	TRBD1	TRBJ2-7	TGTGCCAGCAGTAACCGGGACAGGAGTCCCTACGAGCAGTACTTC	CASSNRDRSPYEQYF